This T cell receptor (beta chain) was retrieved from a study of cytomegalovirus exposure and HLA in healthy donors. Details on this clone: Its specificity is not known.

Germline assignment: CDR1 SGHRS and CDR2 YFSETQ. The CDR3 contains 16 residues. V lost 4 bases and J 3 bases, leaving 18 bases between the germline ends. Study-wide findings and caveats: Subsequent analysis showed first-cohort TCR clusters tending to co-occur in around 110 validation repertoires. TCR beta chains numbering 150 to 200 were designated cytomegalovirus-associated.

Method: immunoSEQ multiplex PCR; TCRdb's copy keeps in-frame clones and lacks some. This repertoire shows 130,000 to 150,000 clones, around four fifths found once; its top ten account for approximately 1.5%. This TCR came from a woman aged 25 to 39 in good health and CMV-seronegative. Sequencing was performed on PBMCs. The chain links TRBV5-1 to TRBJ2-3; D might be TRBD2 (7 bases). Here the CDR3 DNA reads TGCGCCAGCAGCCGCCTGGGGGGGGGCCGGACAGATACGCAGTATTTT. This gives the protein CASSRLGGGRTDTQYF.